The sample holds a few counts of the clone carrying this T cell receptor beta chain. The length of the CDR3 is 12 residues. V lost 8 bases and J 13 bases, leaving 15 bases between the germline ends. Germline-derived CDR1 and CDR2 are MNHEY and SVGAGI. The data were taken from a study of T-cell memory formation after mild COVID-19. TCRdb re-called the 5' RACE reads with MiXCR, one entry per CDR3 protein. The sample contains 290,000 or so distinct CDR3 sequences, roughly a fifth of which appear only once. This receptor was obtained from a man aged 18 to 30 who had mild COVID-19 (a few samples of this study predate the infection). Cell type and time point are not known. The specimen was PBMCs or a T cell subset sorted from them (not recorded which). The rearrangement links TRBV6-5 to TRBJ1-6; D is ambiguous. CDR3 sequence: CASLPRLRPLHF. CDR3 in DNA: TGTGCCAGCTTGCCGCGGTTGAGGCCCCTCCACTTT.